This TCR beta chain was sequenced for a study of shared clonotypes between healthy human individuals. The CDR3 runs 16 residues. V lost 3 bases and J lost 0, with 12 bases in between. Per the germline V gene, CDR1 is SGHTA and CDR2 is FQGNSA. Authors' analysis steps: Filtering differed for immunoSEQ, which gave only junction sequences without quality scores. The assay was immunoSEQ multiplex PCR, and TCRdb's table has in-frame clones only and misses some. The DNA was the basis for D and trimming; V, J and clone size are from that table. Among 550,000 to 800,000 clones listed, approximately 79% were seen once. Study results and caveats: At large depth, rarefaction still showed sorted-subset sequencing to be incomplete. In a few donors, around 5% of naive CD4 clonotypes appeared in common. Tissue TCR repertoires likely differ from these blood-only repertoires.

Concerning this clone: Antigen unknown.

The receptor was isolated from a woman in her thirties in good health. The J gene is TRBJ2-1, the V gene TRBV7-2; no reliable D call. Sequenced input: memory CD4+ T cells sorted from blood. The subset is: CD45RA-negative fraction. The CDR3 region has the DNA TGTGCCAGCAGCTTGACTGTAGTAGGCTCCTACAATGAGCAGTTCTTC. The encoded protein is CASSLTVVGSYNEQFF. The full variable domain, in which reference TRBV7-2 and TRBJ2-1 provide the parts outside the CDR3, is GAGVSQSPSNKVTEKGKDVELRCDPISGHTALYWYRQSLGQGLEFLIYFQGNSAPDKSGLPSDRFSAERTGGSVSTLTIQRTQQEDSAVYLCASSLTVVGSYNEQFFGPGTRLTVL.